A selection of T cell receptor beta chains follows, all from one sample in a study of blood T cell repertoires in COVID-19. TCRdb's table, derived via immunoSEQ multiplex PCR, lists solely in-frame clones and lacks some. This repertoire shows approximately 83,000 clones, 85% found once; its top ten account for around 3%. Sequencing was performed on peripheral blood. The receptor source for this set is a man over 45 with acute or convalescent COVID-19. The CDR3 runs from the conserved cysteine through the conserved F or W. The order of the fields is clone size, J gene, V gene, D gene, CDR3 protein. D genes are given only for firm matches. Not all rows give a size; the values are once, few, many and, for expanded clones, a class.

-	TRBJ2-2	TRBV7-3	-	CASSLSGNSNTGELFF
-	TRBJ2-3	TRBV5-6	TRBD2	CASSASGTSGRGTDTQYF
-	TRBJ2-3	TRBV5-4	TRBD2	CASSLVSGLPTDTQYF
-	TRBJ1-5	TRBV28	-	CASMDRGLPQPQHF
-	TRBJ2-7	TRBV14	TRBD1	CASSQDRVGEQYF
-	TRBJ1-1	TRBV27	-	CASSFRGYEGTEAFF
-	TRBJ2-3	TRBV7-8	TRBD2	CASSLGTSGDTQYF
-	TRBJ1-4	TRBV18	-	CASSTGSEKLFF
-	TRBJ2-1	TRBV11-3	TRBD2	CASSFGGEQFF
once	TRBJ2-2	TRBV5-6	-	CASSLAGGGNTGELFF
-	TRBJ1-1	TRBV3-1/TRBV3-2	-	CASSQDLRYGNTEAFF
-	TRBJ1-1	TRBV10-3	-	CAISFSGRDTEAFF
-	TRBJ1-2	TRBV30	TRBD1	CASLGQGVDGYTF
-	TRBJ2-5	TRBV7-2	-	CASSIAGGPRKETQYF
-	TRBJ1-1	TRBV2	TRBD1	CAGQGAMNTEAFF
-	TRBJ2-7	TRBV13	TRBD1	CASSSRTGGVGAYEQYF
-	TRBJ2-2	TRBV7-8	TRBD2	CASSFRLAGGPANTGELFF
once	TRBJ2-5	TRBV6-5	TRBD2	CASSLAGKETQYF
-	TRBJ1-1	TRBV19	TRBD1	CATRQGSTEAFF
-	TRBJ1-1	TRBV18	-	CASSPEMNTEAFF
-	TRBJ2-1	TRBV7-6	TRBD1	CASSARQGSNEQFF
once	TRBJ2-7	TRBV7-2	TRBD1	CASSHGQGADEQYF
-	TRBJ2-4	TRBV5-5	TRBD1	CASSLGQDTDIQYF
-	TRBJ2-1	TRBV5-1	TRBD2	CASSFGLAGANEQFF
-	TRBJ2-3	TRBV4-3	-	CASSQDSSTQYF
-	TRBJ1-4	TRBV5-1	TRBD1	CASSVGTGLNEKLFF
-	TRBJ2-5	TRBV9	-	CASSVLGRDETQYF
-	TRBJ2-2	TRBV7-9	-	CASSSTLNTGELFF
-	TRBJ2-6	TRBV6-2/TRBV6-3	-	CASSLTDSGANVLTF
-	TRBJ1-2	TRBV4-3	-	CASSQLDSSYGYTF
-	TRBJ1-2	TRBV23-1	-	CASSQGWGEDYGYTF
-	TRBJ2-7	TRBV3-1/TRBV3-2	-	CASSQDAGLGEQYF
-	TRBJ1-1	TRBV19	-	CASSIGTAPTEAFF
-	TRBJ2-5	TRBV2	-	CASSREGETQYF
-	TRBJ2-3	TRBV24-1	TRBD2	CATSDFTGGEDTQYF
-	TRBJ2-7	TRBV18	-	CASSPRRDSNFYEQYF
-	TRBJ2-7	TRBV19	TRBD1	CASSMTGRLSEQYF
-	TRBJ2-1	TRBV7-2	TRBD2	CASSLAGLADEQFF
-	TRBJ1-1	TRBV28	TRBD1	CAGGQGETEAFF
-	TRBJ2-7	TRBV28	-	CASSVGGSYEQYF
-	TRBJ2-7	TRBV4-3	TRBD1	CASSQDMAGGIYEQYF
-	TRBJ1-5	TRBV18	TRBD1	CASSLNTPTGTGDQPQHF
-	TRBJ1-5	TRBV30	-	CAWSPGLLDQPQHF
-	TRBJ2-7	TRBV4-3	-	CASSQDRTGTGEQYF
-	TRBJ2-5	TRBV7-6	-	CASSLVRGQETQYF
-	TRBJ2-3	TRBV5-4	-	CASSSYSGSYTDTQYF
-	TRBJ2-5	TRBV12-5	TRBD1	CASGLGQGETQYF
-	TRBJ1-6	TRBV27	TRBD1	CASGQGGNSPLHF
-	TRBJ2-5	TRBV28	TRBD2	CASRGGRKTQYF
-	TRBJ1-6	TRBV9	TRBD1	CASSVAQGQGPLHF
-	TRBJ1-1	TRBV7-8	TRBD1	CASSHNRDRNTEAFF
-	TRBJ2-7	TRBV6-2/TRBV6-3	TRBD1	CASSARTGRYEQYF
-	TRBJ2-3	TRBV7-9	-	CASSLGAFTDTQYF
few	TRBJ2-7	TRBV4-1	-	CASSQAPEVYEQYF
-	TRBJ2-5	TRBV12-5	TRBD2	CASGLASGELETQYF